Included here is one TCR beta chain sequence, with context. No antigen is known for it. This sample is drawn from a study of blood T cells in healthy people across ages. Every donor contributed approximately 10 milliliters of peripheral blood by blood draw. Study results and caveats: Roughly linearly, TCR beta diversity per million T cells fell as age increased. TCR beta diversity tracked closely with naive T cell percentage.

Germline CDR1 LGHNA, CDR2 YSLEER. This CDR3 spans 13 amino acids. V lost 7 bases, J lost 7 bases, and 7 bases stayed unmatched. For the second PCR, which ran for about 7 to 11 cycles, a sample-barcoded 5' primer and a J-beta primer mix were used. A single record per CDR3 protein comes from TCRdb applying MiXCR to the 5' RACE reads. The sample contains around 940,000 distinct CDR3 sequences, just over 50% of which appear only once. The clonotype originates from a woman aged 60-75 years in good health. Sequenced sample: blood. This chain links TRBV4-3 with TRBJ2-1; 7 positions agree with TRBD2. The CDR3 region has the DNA TGCGCCAGCACCTATTGGGGGGGAAATGAGCAGTTCTTC. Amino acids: CASTYWGGNEQFF.